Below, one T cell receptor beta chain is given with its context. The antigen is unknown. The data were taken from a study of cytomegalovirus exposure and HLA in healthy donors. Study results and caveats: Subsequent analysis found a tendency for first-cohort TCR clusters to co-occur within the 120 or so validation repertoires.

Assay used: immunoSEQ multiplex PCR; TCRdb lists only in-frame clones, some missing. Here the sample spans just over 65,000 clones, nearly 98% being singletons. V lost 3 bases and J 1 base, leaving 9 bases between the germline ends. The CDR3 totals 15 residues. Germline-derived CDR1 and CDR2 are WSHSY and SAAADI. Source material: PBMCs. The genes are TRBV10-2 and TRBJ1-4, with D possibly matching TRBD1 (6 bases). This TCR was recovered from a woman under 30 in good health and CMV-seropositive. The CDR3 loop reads CASSDDRITNEKLFF. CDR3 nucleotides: TGCGCCAGCAGTGACGACAGGATAACTAATGAAAAACTGTTTTTT.